This TCR beta chain was captured by sequencing in a study of cytomegalovirus exposure and HLA in healthy donors. Study-level information: HLA-typed donors were the source of around 87 million unique TCRs, which an early data release held.

Only a few counts were recorded for this clone. Its antigen remains unknown. The germline CDR1 and CDR2 sequences are SEHNR and FQNEAQ (reference sequence). Unmatched junction bases numbered 12, after V lost 5 bases and J lost 7 bases. The CDR3 totals 15 residues. Study-level points and caveats: A list of 150 to 200 TCR beta chains associated with cytomegalovirus was given. In a later analysis, the majority of CMV-associated beta chains seemingly showed HLA restriction.

The PCR made use of 60 Vbeta and 13 Jbeta primers. Repertoires were generated with immunoSEQ multiplex PCR, while TCRdb's copy carries only in-frame clones and drops some. The sample lists 170,000 or so clones; about three quarters were seen once. The sequenced sample was PBMCs. V gene TRBV7-9 combines with J gene TRBJ2-7; 9 nucleotides match TRBD1. The TCR was taken from a woman aged 40-49 years in good health and CMV-seronegative. The CDR3 is CASSRGIGQGREQYF. The CDR3 DNA reads TGTGCCAGCAGCCGAGGAATAGGACAGGGGCGAGAGCAGTACTTC.